The clone carrying this TCR beta chain was counted only a few times. As yet, its antigen is unknown. Cultured CD4+ T-cell DNA underwent Oncomine TCR Beta short-read sequencing. Each CDR3 protein is one row after TCRdb ran MiXCR on the PCR reads. Of about 13,000 distinct CDR3 sequences listed, around 38% were seen once; the top ten hold approximately 8.8%. Treatment described: approximately nine-day PBMC culture with coronavirus spike peptide pools or control peptides (ViraFEST assay). This sample was taken from a study of vaccination and CD4 T cells after COVID-19. The CDR3 has 13 residues. The V segment lost 10 bases and the J segment 3 bases; nucleotides outside the gene matches: 8. Germline CDR1 and CDR2: MNHNS and SASEGT.

The gene calls are TRBV6-1 and TRBJ2-7; TRBD1 matches 8 bases. The sample was CD4+ T cells from blood, cultured in vitro. This TCR was sampled from a human donor who had recovered from COVID-19. For the CDR3, the DNA is TGTGCCATACAGGACAGGGATCGCTACGAGCAGTACTTC. It is translated as CAIQDRDRYEQYF.